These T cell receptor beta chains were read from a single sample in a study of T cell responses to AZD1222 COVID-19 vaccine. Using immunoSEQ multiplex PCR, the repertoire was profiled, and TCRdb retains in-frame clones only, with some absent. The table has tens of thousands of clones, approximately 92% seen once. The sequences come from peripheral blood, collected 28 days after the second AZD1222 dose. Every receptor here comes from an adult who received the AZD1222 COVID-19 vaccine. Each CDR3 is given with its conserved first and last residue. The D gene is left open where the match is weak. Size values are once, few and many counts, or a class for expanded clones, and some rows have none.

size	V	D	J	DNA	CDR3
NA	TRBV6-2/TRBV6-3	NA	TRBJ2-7	TGTGCCAGCAGTAAATGGACAGTCTACGAGCAGTACTTC	CASSKWTVYEQYF
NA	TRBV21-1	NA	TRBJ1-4	TGTGCCAGCAGCAAGTGGAAGGAAAAACTGTTTTTT	CASSKWKEKLFF
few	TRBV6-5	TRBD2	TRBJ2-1	TGTGCCAGCAGGCCACTAGCGGGGGGCTACAATGAGCAGTTCTTC	CASRPLAGGYNEQFF
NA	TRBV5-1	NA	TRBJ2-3	TGCGCCAGCAGCCCCAGCGGTATCAGCACAGATACGCAGTATTTT	CASSPSGISTDTQYF
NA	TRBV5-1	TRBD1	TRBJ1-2	TGCGCCAGCAGCTCCGATCGGACAGGGAATGGCTACACCTTC	CASSSDRTGNGYTF
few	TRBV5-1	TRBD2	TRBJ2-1	TGCGCCAGCAGCTTAGATAGCGGGCGCTACAATGAGCAGTTCTTC	CASSLDSGRYNEQFF
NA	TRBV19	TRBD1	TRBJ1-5	TGTGCCAGTAGTACGGGACAGGTATATCAGCCCCAGCATTTT	CASSTGQVYQPQHF
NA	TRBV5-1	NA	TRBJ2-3	TGCGCCAGCAGCTTGGTTGGGGGGACCGCCACAGATACGCAGTATTTT	CASSLVGGTATDTQYF
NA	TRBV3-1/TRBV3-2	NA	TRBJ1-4	TGTGCCAGCAGCCAAGGGACTATCCAAAAACTGTTTTTT	CASSQGTIQKLFF
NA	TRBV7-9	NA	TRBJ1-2	TGTGCCAGCATCCCCGGGGAGGTGGGGGGCTACACCTTC	CASIPGEVGGYTF
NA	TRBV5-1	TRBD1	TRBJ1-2	TGCGCCAGCAGCTCCGGGACAGGGGGGGAGACTAACTATGGCTACACCTTC	CASSSGTGGETNYGYTF
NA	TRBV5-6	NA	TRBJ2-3	TGTGCCAGCAGCCGGGGAGTAGACACGCAGTATTTT	CASSRGVDTQYF
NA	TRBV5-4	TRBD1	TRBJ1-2	TGTGCCAGCAGCTTCATCCGACAGGGACCCAACTATGGCTACACCTTC	CASSFIRQGPNYGYTF
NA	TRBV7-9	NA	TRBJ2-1	TGTGCCAGCAGCTTCGACAGGACTGAGCAGTTCTTC	CASSFDRTEQFF
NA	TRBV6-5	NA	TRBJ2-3	TGTGCCAGCAAATCAGTAGATACGCAGTATTTT	CASKSVDTQYF
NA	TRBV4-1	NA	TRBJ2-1	TGCGCCAGCAGCCAAGATTACAGCGGGACAAGATTGTACAATGAGCAGTTCTTC	CASSQDYSGTRLYNEQFF
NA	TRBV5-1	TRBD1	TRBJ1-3	TGCGCCAGCAGCCCTGGGACAGCTGGAAACACCATATATTTT	CASSPGTAGNTIYF
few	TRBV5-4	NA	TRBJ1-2	TGTGCCAGCAGCTTGTTGCGTGGCTATGGCTACACCTTC	CASSLLRGYGYTF
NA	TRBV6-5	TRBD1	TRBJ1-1	TGTGCCAGCAGTCGCCCGGGGGACAGGGGGCGAGCTTTCTTT	CASSRPGDRGRAFF
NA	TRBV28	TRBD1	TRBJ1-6	TGTGCCAGCATCGATCCGGGACAGGGGGTATCACCCCTCCACTTT	CASIDPGQGVSPLHF
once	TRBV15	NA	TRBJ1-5	TGTGCCACCAGCAGAGTCACAGGGAGCAATCAGCCCCAGCATTTT	CATSRVTGSNQPQHF
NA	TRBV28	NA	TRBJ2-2	TGTGCCAGCAGGCGAACACTAGGTTCCAGCGGGGAGCTGTTTTTT	CASRRTLGSSGELFF
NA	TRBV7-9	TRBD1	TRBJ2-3	TGTGCCAGCAGCTCCGTCGTAAACCCCGGGACAGGGGCAGGGGATACGCAGTATTTT	CASSSVVNPGTGAGDTQYF
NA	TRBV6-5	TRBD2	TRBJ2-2	TGTGCCAGCATGGGCGGGAGGGCCGATACAGGGGAGCTGTTTTTT	CASMGGRADTGELFF
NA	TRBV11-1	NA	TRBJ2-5	TGTGCCAGCAGCCACTCGGCGCAGCAAGAGACCCAGTACTTC	CASSHSAQQETQYF
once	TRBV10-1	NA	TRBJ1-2	TGCGCCAGCTCCTTGGGTTGTCGTTATGGCTACACCTTC	CASSLGCRYGYTF
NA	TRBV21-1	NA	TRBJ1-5	TGTGCCAGCAACATGCAGGGGCGCATGGCCCAGCATTTT	CASNMQGRMAQHF
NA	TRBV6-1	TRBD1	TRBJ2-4	TGTGCCAGCAGGGAAGACAGGGCGGGTGACAAAAACATTCAGTACTTC	CASREDRAGDKNIQYF
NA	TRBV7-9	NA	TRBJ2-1	TGTGCCAGCAGCCCCGAGACTAGTTTTTACAATGAGCAGTTCTTC	CASSPETSFYNEQFF
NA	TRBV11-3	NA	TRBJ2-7	TGTGCCAGCAGCTTAGATCCCAGGACGGAGCAGTACTTC	CASSLDPRTEQYF
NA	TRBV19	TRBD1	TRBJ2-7	TGTGCCAGTAGTATGGGGACAGGGGGAAAATTGGGCGAGCAGTACTTC	CASSMGTGGKLGEQYF
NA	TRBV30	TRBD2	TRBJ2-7	TGTGCCTGGAGTCCGGGACTAGCGTCCGAGCAGTACTTC	CAWSPGLASEQYF
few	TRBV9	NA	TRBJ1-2	TGTGCCAGCAGCAGCACGGTTAACTATGGCTACACCTTC	CASSSTVNYGYTF
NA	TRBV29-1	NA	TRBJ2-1	TGCAGCGTTGAAGAGCAGGTAGCCCAGCAGGAGCAGTTCTTC	CSVEEQVAQQEQFF